Each of the 12 T cell receptor beta chains below was sequenced from the same sample in a study of OX40 agonist ivuxolimab in advanced cancers. This table comes from immunoSEQ multiplex PCR, and its TCRdb copy is limited to in-frame clones, with some not included. This sample has roughly 29,000 clones; approximately 83% occur once, and the top ten carry around 28%. The sequencing here drew on CD4+ or CD8+ T cells sorted from blood, taken in a trial of the OX40 agonist ivuxolimab. These receptors all stem from an adult with an advanced solid tumor such as melanoma, head and neck, liver or kidney cancer.

This clone was seen just once. The rearrangement links TRBV5-6 to TRBJ2-5, with D hard to call. This CDR3 has 12 residues. Looked up from germline, CDR1 is SGHDT and CDR2 is YYEEEE. Trimming left V 6 bases short and J 4 bases short, with 10 bases between. CDR3 amino acids: CASKGPIETQYF. The CDR3, as DNA: TGTGCCAGCAAGGGTCCGATAGAGACCCAGTACTTC.

The chain uses TRBV11-2 and TRBJ2-7; TRBD2 matches at 7 bases. This CDR3 region has 13 residues. V lost 1 base, J lost 9 bases, and 6 bases stayed unmatched. CDR1 and CDR2 from the germline V gene are SGHAT and FQNNGV. CDR3 loop: CASSLVGPGGQYF. The CDR3 DNA is TGTGCCAGCAGCTTAGTCGGGCCGGGAGGGCAGTACTTC.

This chain links TRBV5-1 with TRBJ2-7; 10 nucleotides line up with TRBD1. Losses at the gene ends were 5 bases for V and 4 bases for J; bases not matched to a gene: 9. The germline CDR1 and CDR2 sequences are SGHRS and YFSETQ. The CDR3 length is 15 residues. DNA of the CDR3: TGCGCCAGCAGACCTAGGACAGGGGGAGGGTACGAGCAGTACTTC. Encoded protein: CASRPRTGGGYEQYF.

Only one count was recorded for this clone. The chain combines TRBV2 with TRBJ2-1, with 14 bases matching TRBD2. CDR1 and CDR2 (germline): SNHLY, FYNNEI. This CDR3 region has 17 residues. Trimming removed 9 bases from V and 3 bases from J; junction bases left unmatched: 10. CDR3 protein: CARQAPGLAGDYNEQFF. CDR3 sequence (DNA): TGTGCCAGACAGGCCCCGGGACTAGCGGGGGACTACAATGAGCAGTTCTTC.

The genes are TRBV5-1 and TRBJ2-1, with unresolved D. The germline CDR1 and CDR2 sequences are SGHRS and YFSETQ. Trimming stripped 0 bases from V and 7 bases from J, with 17 bases between. CDR3 size: 16 residues. Written as DNA, the CDR3 is TGCGCCAGCAGCTTGGCCCTAAGCTTTGCCCCTAATGAGCAGTTCTTC. Translating gives CASSLALSFAPNEQFF.

The chain recombines TRBV2 with TRBJ1-2; D may be TRBD1 (5 bases). CDR1 is SNHLY and CDR2 is FYNNEI in the germline V gene. This CDR3 has 14 amino acids. The V and J ends lost 11 bases and 2 bases respectively, with 18 bases between them. CDR3 region: CAGPGGDANYGYTF. CDR3 in DNA: TGTGCCGGCCCGGGTGGGGACGCGAACTATGGCTACACCTTC.

V gene TRBV27 combines with J gene TRBJ2-2; D not resolved. V shed 8 bases and J shed 1 base, with 8 bases lying between them. The CDR3 sequence is 13 residues long. Germline V CDR1 and CDR2: MNHEY, SMNVEV (reference sequence). For the CDR3, the DNA is TGTGCCAGCGGGTACAGGAACACCGGGGAGCTGTTTTTT. As protein: CASGYRNTGELFF.

The V call is TRBV28, the J call TRBJ1-4; possibly TRBD1 for D (6 bases). The V end was cut by 2 bases, the J end by 8 bases, with 12 bases between. CDR3 size: 14 residues. Germline CDR1 MDHEN, CDR2 SYDVKM. The CDR3 loop is CASSLGGFGEKLFF. The CDR3 nucleotides are TGTGCCAGCAGTTTAGGGGGCTTTGGGGAAAAACTGTTTTTT.

The rearrangement joins TRBV27 to TRBJ1-1; 9 nucleotides line up with TRBD1. J gave up 4 bases and V 4 bases, and 7 bases lay outside the gene matches. Germline lookup yields CDR1 MNHEY and CDR2 SMNVEV (reference sequence). This CDR3 spans 15 amino acids. CDR3 in DNA: TGTGCCAGCAGTTCCCTACAGGGGGCGGGCACTGAAGCTTTCTTT. Its translation: CASSSLQGAGTEAFF.

This sequence joins TRBV27 and TRBJ1-2; D is unresolved. The CDR3 is made up of 15 amino acids. V shed 3 bases and J shed 1 base, with 12 bases lying between them. Germline lookup yields CDR1 MNHEY and CDR2 SMNVEV (reference sequence). CDR3 protein: CASSLSGEGNYGYTF. Written as DNA, the CDR3 is TGTGCCAGCAGTTTGTCGGGAGAGGGTAACTATGGCTACACCTTC.

This chain links TRBV6-5 with TRBJ2-7, with TRBD1 as a possible D gene (6 bases). The CDR3 is 14 residues long. V was clipped by 7 bases and J by 2 bases, with 15 bases between them. Looked up from germline, CDR1 is MNHEY and CDR2 is SVGAGI. The DNA for the CDR3 is TGTGCCAGCAATCAACAGGGTACGGCCTACGAGCAGTACTTC. It codes for CASNQQGTAYEQYF.

The chain recombines TRBV5-5 with TRBJ2-7, with 7 bases fitting TRBD1. V lost 3 bases, J lost 2 bases, and 8 bases stayed unmatched. CDR3 size: 15 residues. CDR1 is SGHKS, CDR2 YYEKEE, per germline (reference sequence). The CDR3 loop reads CASSSAGGRAYEQYF. In nucleotides, the CDR3 is TGTGCCAGCAGCTCCGCAGGGGGTAGAGCCTACGAGCAGTACTTC. The full variable domain, with the rest looked up from reference TRBV5-5 and TRBJ2-7, is DAGVTQSPTHLIKTRGQQVTLRCSPISGHKSVSWYQQVLGQGPQFIFQYYEKEERGRGNFPDRFSARQFPNYSSELNVNALLLGDSALYLCASSSAGGRAYEQYFGPGTRLTVT.